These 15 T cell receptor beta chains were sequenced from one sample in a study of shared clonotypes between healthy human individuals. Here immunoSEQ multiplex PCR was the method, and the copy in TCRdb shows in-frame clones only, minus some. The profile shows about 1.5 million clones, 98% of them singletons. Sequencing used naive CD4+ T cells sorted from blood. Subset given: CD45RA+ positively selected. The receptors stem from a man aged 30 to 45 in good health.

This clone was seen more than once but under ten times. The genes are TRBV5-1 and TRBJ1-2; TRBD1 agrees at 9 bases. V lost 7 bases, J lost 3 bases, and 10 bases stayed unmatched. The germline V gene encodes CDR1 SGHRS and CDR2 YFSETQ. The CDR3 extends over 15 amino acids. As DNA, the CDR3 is TGCGCCAGCTTCGAAACGGGACAGGGCCACTATGGCTACACCTTC. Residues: CASFETGQGHYGYTF.

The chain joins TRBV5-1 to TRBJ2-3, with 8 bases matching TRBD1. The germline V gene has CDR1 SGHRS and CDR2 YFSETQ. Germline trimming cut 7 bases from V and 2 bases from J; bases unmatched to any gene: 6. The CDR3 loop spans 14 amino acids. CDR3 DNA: TGCGCCAGCTCCGGACAGGGCCCCACAGATACGCAGTATTTT. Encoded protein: CASSGQGPTDTQYF.

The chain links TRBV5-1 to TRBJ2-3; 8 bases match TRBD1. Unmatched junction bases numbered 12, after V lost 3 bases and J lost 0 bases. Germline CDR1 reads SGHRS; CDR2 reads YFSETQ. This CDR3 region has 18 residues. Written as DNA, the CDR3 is TGCGCCAGCAGCTCCGGACAGGGATGGGCGGGAAGCACAGATACGCAGTATTTT. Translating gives CASSSGQGWAGSTDTQYF.

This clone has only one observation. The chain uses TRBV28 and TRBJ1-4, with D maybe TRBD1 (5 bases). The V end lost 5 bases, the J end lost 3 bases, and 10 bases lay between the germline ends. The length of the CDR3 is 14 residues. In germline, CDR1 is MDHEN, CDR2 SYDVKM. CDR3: CASSLGGANEKLFF. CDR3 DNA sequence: TGTGCCAGCAGTCTGGGGGGGGCTAATGAAAAACTGTTTTTT.

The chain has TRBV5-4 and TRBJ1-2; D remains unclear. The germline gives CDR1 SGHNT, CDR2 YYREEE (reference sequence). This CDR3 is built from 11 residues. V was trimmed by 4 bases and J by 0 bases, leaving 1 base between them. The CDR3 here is CASSANYGYTF. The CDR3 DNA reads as TGTGCCAGCAGCGCTAACTATGGCTACACCTTC.

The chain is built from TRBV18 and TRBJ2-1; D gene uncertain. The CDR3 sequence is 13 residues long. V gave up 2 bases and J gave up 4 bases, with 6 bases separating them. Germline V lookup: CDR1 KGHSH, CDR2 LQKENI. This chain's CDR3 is CASSPGPYNEQFF. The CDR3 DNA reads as TGTGCCAGCTCACCAGGTCCATACAATGAGCAGTTCTTC.

In DNA form, the CDR3 reads TGCAGTGCAGAAAGGGTTCAGCCCCAGCATTTT. This translates into CSAERVQPQHF. The V gene is TRBV20-1, the J gene TRBJ1-5; D unclear. V was pared by 6 bases and J by 6 bases, with 9 bases between. The CDR3 spans 11 residues. Germline V lookup: CDR1 DFQATT, CDR2 SNEGSKA (reference sequence).

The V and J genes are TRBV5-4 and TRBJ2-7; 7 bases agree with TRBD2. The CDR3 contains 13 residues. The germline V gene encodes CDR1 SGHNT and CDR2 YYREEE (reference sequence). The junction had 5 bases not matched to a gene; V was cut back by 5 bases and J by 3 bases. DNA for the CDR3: TGTGCCAGCAGTACACAGCGGGGCTACGAGCAGTACTTC. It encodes CASSTQRGYEQYF.

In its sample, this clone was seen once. CDR3 in DNA: TGTGCCAGCAGCCCTTTGGGCGGGAGCAGGTACGAGCAGTACTTC. It yields the protein CASSPLGGSRYEQYF. V usage is TRBV5-4 and J usage is TRBJ2-7, with 7 positions matching TRBD2. Germline CDR1 reads SGHNT; CDR2 reads YYREEE (reference sequence). The V and J ends lost 4 bases and 4 bases, in that order; junction bases with no gene match: 11. This CDR3 has 15 amino acids.

The CDR3 DNA follows: TGTGCCAGCAGCTTAGAGCCCTCCAGGGGCCACGGATACGAGCAGTACTTC. Its protein product is CASSLEPSRGHGYEQYF. V gene TRBV7-8 combines with J gene TRBJ2-7, with D possibly matching TRBD1 (6 bases). Between the trimmed V and J ends, which lost 1 base and 4 bases, there was a span of 20 bases. In germline, CDR1 is SGHVS, CDR2 FQNEAQ. This CDR3 comprises 17 residues.

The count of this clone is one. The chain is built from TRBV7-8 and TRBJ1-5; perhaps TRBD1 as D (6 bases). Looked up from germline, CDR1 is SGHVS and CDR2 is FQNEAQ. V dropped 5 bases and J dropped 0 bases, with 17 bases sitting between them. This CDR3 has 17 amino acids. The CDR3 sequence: CASSTGLMSASNQPQHF. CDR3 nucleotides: TGTGCCAGCAGCACAGGGTTAATGTCTGCTAGCAATCAGCCCCAGCATTTT.

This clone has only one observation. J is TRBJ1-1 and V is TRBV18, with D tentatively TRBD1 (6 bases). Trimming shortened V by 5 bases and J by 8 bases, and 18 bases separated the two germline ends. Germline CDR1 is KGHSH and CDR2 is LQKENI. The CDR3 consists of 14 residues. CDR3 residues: CASSSDRDSSEAFF. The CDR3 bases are TGTGCCAGCTCATCGGACAGAGATTCTTCCGAAGCTTTCTTT.

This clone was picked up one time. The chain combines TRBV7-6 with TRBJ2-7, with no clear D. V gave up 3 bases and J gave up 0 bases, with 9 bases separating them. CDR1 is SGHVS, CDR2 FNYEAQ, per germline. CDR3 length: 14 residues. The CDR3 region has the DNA TGTGCCAGCAGCTTTGAGGACGGCTCCTACGAGCAGTACTTC. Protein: CASSFEDGSYEQYF.

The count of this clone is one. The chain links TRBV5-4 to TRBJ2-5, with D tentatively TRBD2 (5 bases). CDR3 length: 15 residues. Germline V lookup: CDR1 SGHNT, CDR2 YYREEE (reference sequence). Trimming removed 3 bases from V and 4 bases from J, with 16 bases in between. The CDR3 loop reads CASSSQVGEGETQYF. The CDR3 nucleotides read TGTGCCAGCAGCTCCCAGGTCGGGGAAGGAGAGACCCAGTACTTC. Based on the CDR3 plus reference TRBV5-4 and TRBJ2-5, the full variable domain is ETGVTQSPTHLIKTRGQQVTLRCSSQSGHNTVSWYQQALGQGPQFIFQYYREEENGRGNFPPRFSGLQFPNYSSELNVNALELDDSALYLCASSSQVGEGETQYFGPGTRLLVL.

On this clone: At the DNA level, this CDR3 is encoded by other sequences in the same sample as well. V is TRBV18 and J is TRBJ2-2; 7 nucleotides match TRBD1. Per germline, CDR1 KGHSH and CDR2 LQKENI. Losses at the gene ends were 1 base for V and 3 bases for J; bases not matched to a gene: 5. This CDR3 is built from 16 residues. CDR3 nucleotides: TGTGCCAGCTCACCACGAGGGGGCTTGGACACCGGGGAGCTGTTTTTT. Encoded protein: CASSPRGGLDTGELFF.